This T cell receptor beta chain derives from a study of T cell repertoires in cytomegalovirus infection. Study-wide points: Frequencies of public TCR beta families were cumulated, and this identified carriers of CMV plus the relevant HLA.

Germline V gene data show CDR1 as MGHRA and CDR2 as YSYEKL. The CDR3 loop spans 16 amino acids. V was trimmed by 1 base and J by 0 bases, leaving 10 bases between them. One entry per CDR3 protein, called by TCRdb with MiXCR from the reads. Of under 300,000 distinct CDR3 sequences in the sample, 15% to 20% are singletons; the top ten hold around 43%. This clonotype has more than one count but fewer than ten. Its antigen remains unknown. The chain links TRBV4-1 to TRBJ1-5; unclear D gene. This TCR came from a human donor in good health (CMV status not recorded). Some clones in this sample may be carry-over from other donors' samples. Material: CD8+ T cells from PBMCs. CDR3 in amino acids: CASSQALEISNQPQHF. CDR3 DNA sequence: TGCGCCAGCAGCCAAGCTCTCGAGATTAGCAATCAGCCCCAGCATTTT.